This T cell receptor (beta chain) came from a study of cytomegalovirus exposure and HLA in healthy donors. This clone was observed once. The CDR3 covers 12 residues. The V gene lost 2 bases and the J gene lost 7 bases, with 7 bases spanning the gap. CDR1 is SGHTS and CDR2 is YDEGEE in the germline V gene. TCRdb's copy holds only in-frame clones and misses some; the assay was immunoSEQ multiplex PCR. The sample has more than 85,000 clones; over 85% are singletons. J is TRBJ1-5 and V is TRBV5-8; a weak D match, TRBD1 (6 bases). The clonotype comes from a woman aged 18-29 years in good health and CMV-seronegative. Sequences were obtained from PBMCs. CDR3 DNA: TGTGCCAGCAGCTTACAGGGACAGCCCCAGCATTTT. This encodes CASSLQGQPQHF. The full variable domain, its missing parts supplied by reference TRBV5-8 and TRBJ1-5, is EAGVTQSPTHLIKTRGQQATLRCSPISGHTSVYWYQQALGLGLQFLLWYDEGEERNRGNFPPRFSGRQFPNYSSELNVNALELEDSALYLCASSLQGQPQHFGDGTRLSIL.